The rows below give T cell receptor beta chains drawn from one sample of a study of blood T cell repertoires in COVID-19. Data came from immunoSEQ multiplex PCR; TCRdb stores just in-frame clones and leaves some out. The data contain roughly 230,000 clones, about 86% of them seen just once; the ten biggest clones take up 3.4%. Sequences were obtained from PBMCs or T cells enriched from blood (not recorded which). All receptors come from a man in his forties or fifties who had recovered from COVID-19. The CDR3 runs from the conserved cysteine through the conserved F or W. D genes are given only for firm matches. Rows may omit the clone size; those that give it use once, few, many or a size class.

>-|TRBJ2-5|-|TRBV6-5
TGTGCCAGCCGCCACGCGCAAGAGACCCAGTACTTC
CASRHAQETQYF
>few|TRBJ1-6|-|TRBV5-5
TGTGCCAGCAGCTTGATGAACCCGAGTAATTCACCCCTCCACTTT
CASSLMNPSNSPLHF
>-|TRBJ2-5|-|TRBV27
TGTGCCAGCAGTCTAACAGTGGGCCGGCATAACCAAGAGACCCAGTACTTC
CASSLTVGRHNQETQYF
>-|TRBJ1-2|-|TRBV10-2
TGCGCCAGCAGCGGCCGTGCAGGGAATGGCTACACCTTC
CASSGRAGNGYTF
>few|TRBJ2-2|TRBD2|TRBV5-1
TGCGCCAGCAGCTTGGCGGGAGGGCCTCGACTGACCGGGGAGCTGTTTTTT
CASSLAGGPRLTGELFF
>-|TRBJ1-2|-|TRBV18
TGTGCCAGCTCACCATCGTCAGGGGAGAGGTATGGCTACACCTTC
CASSPSSGERYGYTF
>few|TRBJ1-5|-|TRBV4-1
TGCGCCAGCAGCCAAGTAACGGGGTTGGGTCAGCCCCAGCATTTT
CASSQVTGLGQPQHF
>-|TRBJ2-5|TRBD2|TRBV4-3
TGCGCCAGCAGCCAAGAGTCTAGCGGCGCCCAAGAGACCCAGTACTTC
CASSQESSGAQETQYF
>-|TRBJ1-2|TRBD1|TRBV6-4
TGTGCCAGCAGGAAGGACAGGGGCCATGGCTACACCTTC
CASRKDRGHGYTF
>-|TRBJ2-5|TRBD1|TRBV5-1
TGCGCCAGCAGCACAGGACAGGGAGTTGAAGAGACCCAGTACTTC
CASSTGQGVEETQYF
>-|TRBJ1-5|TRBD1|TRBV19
TGTGCCAGTTCCTCCAGGACGGCAGGGGGGATACGGCAGCCCCAGCATTTT
CASSSRTAGGIRQPQHF
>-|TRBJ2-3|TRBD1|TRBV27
TGTGCCAGCAGTTTAAGGACAGGGGGCACAGATACGCAGTATTTT
CASSLRTGGTDTQYF
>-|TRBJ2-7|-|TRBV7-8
TGTGCCAGCAGCTTAGACCTCGGGGGTTACGAGCAGTACTTC
CASSLDLGGYEQYF
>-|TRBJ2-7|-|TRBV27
TGTGCCAGCTACCTTTCGGGCGAGCAGTACTTC
CASYLSGEQYF
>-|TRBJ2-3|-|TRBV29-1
TGCAGCGTTTATATTGTCCGCGTCTCCACAGATACGCAGTATTTT
CSVYIVRVSTDTQYF
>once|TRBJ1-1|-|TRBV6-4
TGTGCCAGCAGTCGGAGCATGAACACTGAAGCTTTCTTT
CASSRSMNTEAFF
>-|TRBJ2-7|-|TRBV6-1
TGTGCCAGCAGTGAAGGGACAGCGCGTTACTACGAGCAGTACTTC
CASSEGTARYYEQYF
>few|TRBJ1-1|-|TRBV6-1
TGTGCCAGCAGTGAGCTAGGGAGAGCTGAAGCTTTCTTT
CASSELGRAEAFF
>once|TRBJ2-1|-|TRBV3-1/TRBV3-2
TGTGCCAGCAGCCAAGTTCCACGGGACTCGCAGTTCTTC
CASSQVPRDSQFF
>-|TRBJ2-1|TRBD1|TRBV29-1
TGCAGCGTTCGGACAGGAGATGAGCAGTTCTTC
CSVRTGDEQFF
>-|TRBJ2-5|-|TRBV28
TGTGCCAGCACGAGTTTTCGGGAGACCCAGTACTTC
CASTSFRETQYF
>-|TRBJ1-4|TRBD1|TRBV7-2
TGTGCCAGCAGCTCACCGGGACAGGGGGATGAAAAACTGTTTTTT
CASSSPGQGDEKLFF
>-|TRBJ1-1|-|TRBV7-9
TGTGCCAGCAGCTTCTGGGGCGTGAACACTGAAGCTTTCTTT
CASSFWGVNTEAFF
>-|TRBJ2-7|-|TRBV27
TGTGCCAGCAGTTTAAGGTTTAGAGGTCCGGGAGTCGAGCAGTACTTC
CASSLRFRGPGVEQYF
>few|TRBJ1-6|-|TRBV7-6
TGTGCCAGCAGCTTAGCAGGACAGAATAATTCACCCCTCCACTTT
CASSLAGQNNSPLHF
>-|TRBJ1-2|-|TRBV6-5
TGTGCCAGCAGCTCGGCGGGGGGGCGGGACTATGGCTACACCTTC
CASSSAGGRDYGYTF
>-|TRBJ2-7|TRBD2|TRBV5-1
TGCGCCAGCAGCTTGGTTAGCGGGAGTTCCTACGAGCAGTACTTC
CASSLVSGSSYEQYF
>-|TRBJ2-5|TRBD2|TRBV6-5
TGTGCCAGCAGTTACCAAGCGGGACGGGAGACCCAGTACTTC
CASSYQAGRETQYF
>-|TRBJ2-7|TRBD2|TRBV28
TGTGCCAGCAGTCCAAATAGCGGGAGGGCCAGCGAGCAGTACTTC
CASSPNSGRASEQYF
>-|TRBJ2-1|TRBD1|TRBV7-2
TGTGCCAGCAGGTCCGGGACAGGGCCCCTCAATGAGCAGTTCTTC
CASRSGTGPLNEQFF
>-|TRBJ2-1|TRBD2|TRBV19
TGTGCCAGTAGTATAAGGCGGGGGAAACCCAATGAGCAGTTCTTC
CASSIRRGKPNEQFF
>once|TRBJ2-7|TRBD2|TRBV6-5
TGTGCCAGCAGTCCCGGGACTAGCGCCTCATACGAGCAGTACTTC
CASSPGTSASYEQYF
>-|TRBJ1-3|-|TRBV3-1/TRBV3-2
TGTGCCAGCAGCCAAGACATTATCGGGGGAAACACCATATATTTT
CASSQDIIGGNTIYF
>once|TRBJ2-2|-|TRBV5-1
TGCGCCAGCAGCTTCGGCGGAACGAACACCGGGGAGCTGTTTTTT
CASSFGGTNTGELFF
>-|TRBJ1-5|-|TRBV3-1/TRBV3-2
TGTGCCAGCAGCCAAGCCGGGAGGCCCAATCAGCCCCAGCATTTT
CASSQAGRPNQPQHF
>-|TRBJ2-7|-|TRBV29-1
TGCAGCGTTCGGGACTTCGCCTACGAGCAGTACTTC
CSVRDFAYEQYF
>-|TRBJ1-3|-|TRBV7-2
TGTGCCAGCAGCGGAGGGGTGTCTGGAAACACCATATATTTT
CASSGGVSGNTIYF
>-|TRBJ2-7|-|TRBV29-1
TGCAGCGTCACAGGGATGGCCTACGAGCAGTACTTC
CSVTGMAYEQYF
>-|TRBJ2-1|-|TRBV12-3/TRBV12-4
TGTGCCAGCAGTTCCTTCAACACCGCAGGTTCAATCTTC
CASSSFNTAGSIF
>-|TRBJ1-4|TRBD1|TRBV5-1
TGCGCCAGCAGCCTAGGGACAGGGATTACTAATGAAAAACTGTTTTTT
CASSLGTGITNEKLFF
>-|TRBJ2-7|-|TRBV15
TGTGCCACCAGCAGTTATAATTCCTACGAGCAGTACTTC
CATSSYNSYEQYF
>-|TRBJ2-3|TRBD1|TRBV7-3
TGTGCCAGCAGCTTATTGGGACAGTCCACAGATACGCAGTATTTT
CASSLLGQSTDTQYF
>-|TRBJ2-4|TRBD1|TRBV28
TGTGCCAGCAGTTTCTATTACTCACTTGGGACAGCAGCCAAAAACATTCAGTACTTC
CASSFYYSLGTAAKNIQYF
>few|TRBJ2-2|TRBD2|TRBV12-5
TGTGCTAGTGGTTTGGCGAATAAACTAGCGGGAGAGGACGGGGAGCTGTTTTTT
CASGLANKLAGEDGELFF
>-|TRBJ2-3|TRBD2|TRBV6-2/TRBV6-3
TGTGCCAGCAGTACTAGCGGGAGTTGGGGAGATACGCAGTATTTT
CASSTSGSWGDTQYF
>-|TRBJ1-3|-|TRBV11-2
TGTGCCAGCAGCTTGTACAGGGATCCTGGAAACACCATATATTTT
CASSLYRDPGNTIYF
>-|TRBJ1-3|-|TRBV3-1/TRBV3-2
TGTGCCAGCAGCGGAGCAGGGGAAACCATATATTTT
CASSGAGETIYF
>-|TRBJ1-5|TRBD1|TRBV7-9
TGTGCCAGCAGCCGCGGGACAGGGAGTTCAAGGGGTCAGCCCCAGCATTTT
CASSRGTGSSRGQPQHF
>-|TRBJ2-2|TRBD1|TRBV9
TGTGCCAGCAGCGTTTCAGGGGGCGCGTTCGCCGGGGAGCTGTTTTTT
CASSVSGGAFAGELFF
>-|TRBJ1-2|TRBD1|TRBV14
TGTGCCAGCAGCCACAGACAGGGTCCCTATGGCTACACCTTC
CASSHRQGPYGYTF
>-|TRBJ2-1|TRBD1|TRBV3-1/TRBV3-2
TGTGCCAGCACAGGGGGATTGGGGGATGAGCAGTTCTTC
CASTGGLGDEQFF
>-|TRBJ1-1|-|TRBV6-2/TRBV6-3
TGTGCCAGCAGCCTCCCAGGGAACACTGAAGCTTTCTTT
CASSLPGNTEAFF
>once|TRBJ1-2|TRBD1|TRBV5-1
TGCGCCAGCAGCCCCCGGGACAGCGACTATGGCTACACCTTC
CASSPRDSDYGYTF
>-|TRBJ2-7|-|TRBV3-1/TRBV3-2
TGTGCCAGCAGCCAAGGACGAGGAGGGCCCTACGAGCAGTACTTC
CASSQGRGGPYEQYF
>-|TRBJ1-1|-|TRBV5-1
TGCGCCAGCAGCTTCACTCAGGAGGCAGTTGAAGCTTTCTTT
CASSFTQEAVEAFF
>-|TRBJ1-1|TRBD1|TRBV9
TGTGCCAGCAGCCCCCGGACAGGGGGCAACACTGAAGCTTTCTTT
CASSPRTGGNTEAFF
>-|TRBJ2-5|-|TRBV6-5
TGTGCCAGCAGCAACAGGGAGACCCAGTACTTC
CASSNRETQYF